This paragraph reports one TCR beta chain. This sample stems from a study of sequential checkpoint blockade in melanoma. Treatment in this sample: randomized to nivolumab then ipilimumab (arm A) or the reverse (arm B). Assay used: immunoSEQ multiplex PCR; TCRdb lists only in-frame clones, some missing. This sample carries 9,500 to 15,000 clones, approximately 83% of them seen once, and the ten largest clones take approximately 7.3%. V dropped 8 bases and J dropped 0 bases, with 8 bases sitting between them. Germline CDR1 is LNHDA and CDR2 is SQIVND (reference sequence). The CDR3 has 13 amino acids. The material was CD8+ T cells sorted from blood (inferred from file names), obtained from a patient given nivolumab and ipilimumab in sequence. The receptor's source is a human donor with melanoma. The rearrangement joins TRBV19 to TRBJ1-5; D ambiguous. The CDR3 bases are TGTGCCAGTTCGAGGAGTAGCAATCAGCCCCAGCATTTT. Translated: CASSRSSNQPQHF.